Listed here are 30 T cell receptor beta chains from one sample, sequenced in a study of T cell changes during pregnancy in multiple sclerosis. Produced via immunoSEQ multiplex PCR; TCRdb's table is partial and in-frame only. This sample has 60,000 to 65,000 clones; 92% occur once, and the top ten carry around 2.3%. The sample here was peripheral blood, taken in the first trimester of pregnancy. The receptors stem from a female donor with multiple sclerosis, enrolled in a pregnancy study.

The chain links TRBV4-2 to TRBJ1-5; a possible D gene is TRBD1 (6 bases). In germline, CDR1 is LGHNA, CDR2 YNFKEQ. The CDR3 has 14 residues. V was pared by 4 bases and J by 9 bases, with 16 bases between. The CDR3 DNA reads TGTGCCAGCAGCCGAAACAGGGAAATGAGGCCCCAGCATTTT. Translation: CASSRNREMRPQHF.

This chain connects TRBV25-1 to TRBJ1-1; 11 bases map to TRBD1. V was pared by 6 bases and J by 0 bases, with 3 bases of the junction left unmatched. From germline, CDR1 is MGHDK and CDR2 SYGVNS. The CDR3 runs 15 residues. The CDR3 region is CASRDRGQVNTEAFF. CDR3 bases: TGTGCCAGCAGGGACAGGGGGCAGGTGAACACTGAAGCTTTCTTT. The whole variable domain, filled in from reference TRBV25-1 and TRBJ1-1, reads EADIYQTPRYLVIGTGKKITLECSQTMGHDKMYWYQQDPGMELHLIHYSYGVNSTEKGDLSSESTVSRIRTEHFPLTLESARPSHTSQYLCASRDRGQVNTEAFFGQGTRLTVV.

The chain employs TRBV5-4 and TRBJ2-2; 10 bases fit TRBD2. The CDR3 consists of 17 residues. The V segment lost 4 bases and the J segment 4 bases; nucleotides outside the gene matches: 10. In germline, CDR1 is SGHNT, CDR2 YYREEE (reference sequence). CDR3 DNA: TGTGCCAGCAGCCCGCATTCTAGCGGGAGTGGCACCGGGGAGCTGTTTTTT. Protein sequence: CASSPHSSGSGTGELFF.

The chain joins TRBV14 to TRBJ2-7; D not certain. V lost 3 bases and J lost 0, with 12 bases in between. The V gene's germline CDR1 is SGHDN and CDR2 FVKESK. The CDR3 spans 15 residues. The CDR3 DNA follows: TGTGCCAGCAGCCATACTCACAGCTTCTCCTACGAGCAGTACTTC. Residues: CASSHTHSFSYEQYF.

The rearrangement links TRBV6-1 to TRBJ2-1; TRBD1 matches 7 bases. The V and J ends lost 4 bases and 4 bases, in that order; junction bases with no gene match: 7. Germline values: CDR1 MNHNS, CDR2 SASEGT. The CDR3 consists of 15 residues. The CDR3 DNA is TGTGCCAGCAGTGTGCAGGGGGACCCATACAATGAGCAGTTCTTC. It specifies CASSVQGDPYNEQFF.

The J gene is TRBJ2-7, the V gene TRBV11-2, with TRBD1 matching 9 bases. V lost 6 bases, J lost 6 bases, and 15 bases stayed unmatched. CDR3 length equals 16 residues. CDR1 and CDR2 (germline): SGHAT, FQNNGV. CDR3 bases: TGTGCCAGCAGGTCCCCCGCCGCCGGGACAGGGTCCGAGCAGTACTTC. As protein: CASRSPAAGTGSEQYF. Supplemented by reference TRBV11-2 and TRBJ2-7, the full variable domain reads EAGVAQSPRYKIIEKRQSVAFWCNPISGHATLYWYQQILGQGPKLLIQFQNNGVVDDSQLPKDRFSAERLKGVDSTLKIQPAKLEDSAVYLCASRSPAAGTGSEQYFGPGTRLTVT.

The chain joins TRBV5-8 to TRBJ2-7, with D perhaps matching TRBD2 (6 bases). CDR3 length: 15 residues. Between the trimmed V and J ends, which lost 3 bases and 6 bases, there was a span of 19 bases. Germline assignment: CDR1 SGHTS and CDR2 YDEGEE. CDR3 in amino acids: CASSSDGAGSGEQYF. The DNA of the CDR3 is TGTGCCAGCAGCTCCGATGGGGCGGGGAGTGGCGAGCAGTACTTC.

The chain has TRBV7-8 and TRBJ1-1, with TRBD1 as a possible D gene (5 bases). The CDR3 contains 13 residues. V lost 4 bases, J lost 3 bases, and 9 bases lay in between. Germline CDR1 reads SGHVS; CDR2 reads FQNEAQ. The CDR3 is CASSYAGDTEAFF. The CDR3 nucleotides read TGTGCCAGCAGCTACGCGGGGGACACTGAAGCTTTCTTT. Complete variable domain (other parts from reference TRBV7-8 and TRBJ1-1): GAGVSQSPRYKVAKRGQDVALRCDPISGHVSLFWYQQALGQGPEFLTYFQNEAQLDKSGLPSDRFFAERPEGSVSTLKIQRTQQEDSAVYLCASSYAGDTEAFFGQGTRLTVV.

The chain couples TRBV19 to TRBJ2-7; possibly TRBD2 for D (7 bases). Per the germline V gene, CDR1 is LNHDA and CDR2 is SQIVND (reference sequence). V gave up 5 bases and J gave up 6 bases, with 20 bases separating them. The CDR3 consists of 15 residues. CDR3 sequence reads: CASSLSGGEICEQYF. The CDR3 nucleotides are TGTGCCAGTAGTTTGTCGGGGGGCGAGATTTGCGAGCAGTACTTC. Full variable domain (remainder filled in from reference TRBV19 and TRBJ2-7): DGGITQSPKYLFRKEGQNVTLSCEQNLNHDAMYWYRQDPGQGLRLIYYSQIVNDFQKGDIAEGYSVSREKKESFPLTVTSAQKNPTAFYLCASSLSGGEICEQYFGPGTRLTVT.

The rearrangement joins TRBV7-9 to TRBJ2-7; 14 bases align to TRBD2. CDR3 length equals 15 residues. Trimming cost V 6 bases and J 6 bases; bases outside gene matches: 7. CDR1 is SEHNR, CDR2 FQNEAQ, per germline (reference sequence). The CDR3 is CASSPPGTSGSEQYF. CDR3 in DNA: TGTGCCAGCAGTCCTCCCGGGACTAGCGGGAGCGAGCAGTACTTC.

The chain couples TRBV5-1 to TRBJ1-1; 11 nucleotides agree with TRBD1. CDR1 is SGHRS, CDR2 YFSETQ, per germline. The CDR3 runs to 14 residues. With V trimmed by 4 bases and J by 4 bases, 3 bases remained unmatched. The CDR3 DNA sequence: TGCGCCAGCAGCGGGACAGGGGGTCTCACTGAAGCTTTCTTT. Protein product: CASSGTGGLTEAFF. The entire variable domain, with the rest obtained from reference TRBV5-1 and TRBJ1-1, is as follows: KAGVTQTPRYLIKTRGQQVTLSCSPISGHRSVSWYQQTPGQGLQFLFEYFSETQRNKGNFPGRFSGRQFSNSRSEMNVSTLELGDSALYLCASSGTGGLTEAFFGQGTRLTVV.

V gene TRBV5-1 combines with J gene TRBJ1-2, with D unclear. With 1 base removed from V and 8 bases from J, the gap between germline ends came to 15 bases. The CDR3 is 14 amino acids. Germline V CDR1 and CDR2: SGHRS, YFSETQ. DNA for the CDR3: TGCGCCAGCAGCTTGAGCGGCTCCCCGGGGGGCTACACCTTC. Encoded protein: CASSLSGSPGGYTF. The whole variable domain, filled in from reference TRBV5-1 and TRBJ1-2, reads KAGVTQTPRYLIKTRGQQVTLSCSPISGHRSVSWYQQTPGQGLQFLFEYFSETQRNKGNFPGRFSGRQFSNSRSEMNVSTLELGDSALYLCASSLSGSPGGYTFGSGTRLTVV.

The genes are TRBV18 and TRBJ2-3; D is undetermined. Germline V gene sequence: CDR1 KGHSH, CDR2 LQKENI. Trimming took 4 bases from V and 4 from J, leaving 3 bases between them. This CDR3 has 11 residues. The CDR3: CASSRADTQYF. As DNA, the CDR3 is TGTGCCAGCTCACGCGCAGATACGCAGTATTTT.

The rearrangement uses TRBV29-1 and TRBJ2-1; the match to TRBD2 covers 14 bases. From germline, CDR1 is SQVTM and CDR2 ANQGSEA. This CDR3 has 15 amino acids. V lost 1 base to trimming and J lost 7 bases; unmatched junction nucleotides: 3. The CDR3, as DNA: TGCAGCGTTGAAGGACTAGCGGGAGGGATGAATGAGCAGTTCTTC. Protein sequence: CSVEGLAGGMNEQFF.

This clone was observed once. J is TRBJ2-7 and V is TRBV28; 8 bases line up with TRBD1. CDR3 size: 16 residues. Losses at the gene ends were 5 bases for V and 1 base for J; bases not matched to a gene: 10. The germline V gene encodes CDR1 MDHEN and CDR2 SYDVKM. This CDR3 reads CASSPRTGWGSYEQYF. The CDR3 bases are TGTGCCAGCAGTCCCCGGACAGGGTGGGGATCCTACGAGCAGTACTTC.

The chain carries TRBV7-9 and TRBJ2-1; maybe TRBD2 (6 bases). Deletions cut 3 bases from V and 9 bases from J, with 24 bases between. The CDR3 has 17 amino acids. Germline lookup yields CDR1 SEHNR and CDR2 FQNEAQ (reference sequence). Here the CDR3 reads CASSFLATRTWEVEQFF. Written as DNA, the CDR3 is TGTGCCAGCAGCTTTCTTGCTACACGGACTTGGGAGGTTGAGCAGTTCTTC.

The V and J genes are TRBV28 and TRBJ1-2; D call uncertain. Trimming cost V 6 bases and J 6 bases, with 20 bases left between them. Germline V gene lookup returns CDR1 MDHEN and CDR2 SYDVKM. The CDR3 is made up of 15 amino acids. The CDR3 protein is CASRPGGSALHGYTF. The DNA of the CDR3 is TGTGCCAGCAGACCGGGAGGGAGCGCTTTACATGGCTACACCTTC.

The DNA of the CDR3 is TGTGCCAGTAGTCGACAACAAGAAAAACTGTTTTTT. This encodes CASSRQQEKLFF. V is TRBV19 and J is TRBJ1-4; D unresolved. Per the germline V gene, CDR1 is LNHDA and CDR2 is SQIVND (reference sequence). V was cut by 5 bases and J by 8 bases, with 9 bases left in between. This CDR3 region has 12 residues.

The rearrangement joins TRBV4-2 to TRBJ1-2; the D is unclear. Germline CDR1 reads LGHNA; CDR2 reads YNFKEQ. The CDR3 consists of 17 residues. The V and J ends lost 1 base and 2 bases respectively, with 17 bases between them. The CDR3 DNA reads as TGTGCCAGCAGCCAAGCTTGGGGAACAGAGGGCAACTATGGCTACACCTTC. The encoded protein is CASSQAWGTEGNYGYTF.

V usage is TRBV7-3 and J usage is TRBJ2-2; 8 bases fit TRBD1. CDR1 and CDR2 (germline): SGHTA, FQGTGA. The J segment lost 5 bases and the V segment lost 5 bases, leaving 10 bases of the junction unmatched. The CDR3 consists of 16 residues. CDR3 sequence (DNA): TGTGCCAGCAGCCCCCTATGGACAGGGCTAACCGGGGAGCTGTTTTTT. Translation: CASSPLWTGLTGELFF.

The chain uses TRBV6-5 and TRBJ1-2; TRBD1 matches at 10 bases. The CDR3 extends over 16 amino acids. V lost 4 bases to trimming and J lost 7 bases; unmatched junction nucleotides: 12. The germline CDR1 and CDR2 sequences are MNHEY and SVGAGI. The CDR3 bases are TGTGCCAGCAGTTTGACAGGGGGCGCACACGTCGGTGGCTACACCTTC. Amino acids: CASSLTGGAHVGGYTF.

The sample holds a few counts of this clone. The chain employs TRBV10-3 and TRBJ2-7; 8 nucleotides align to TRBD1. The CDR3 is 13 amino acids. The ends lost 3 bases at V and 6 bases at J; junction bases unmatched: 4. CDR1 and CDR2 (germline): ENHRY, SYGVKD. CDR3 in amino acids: CAISETGGSEQYF. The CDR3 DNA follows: TGTGCCATCAGTGAAACAGGGGGGAGCGAGCAGTACTTC.

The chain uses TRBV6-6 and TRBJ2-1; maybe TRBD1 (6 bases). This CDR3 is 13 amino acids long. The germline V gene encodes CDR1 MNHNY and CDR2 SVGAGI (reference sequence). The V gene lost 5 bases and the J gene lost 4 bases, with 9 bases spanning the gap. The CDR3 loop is CASSQDSYNEQFF. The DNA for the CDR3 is TGTGCCAGCAGTCAGGACAGTTACAATGAGCAGTTCTTC.

For the CDR3, the DNA is TGTGCCAGCAGCTTTACAGGGGTGGTGGCTGGCTACACCTTC. Translated: CASSFTGVVAGYTF. This sequence joins TRBV5-6 and TRBJ1-2, with 7 bases matching TRBD1. CDR3 size: 14 residues. V lost 2 bases to trimming and J lost 7 bases; unmatched junction nucleotides: 8. From germline, CDR1 is SGHDT and CDR2 YYEEEE.

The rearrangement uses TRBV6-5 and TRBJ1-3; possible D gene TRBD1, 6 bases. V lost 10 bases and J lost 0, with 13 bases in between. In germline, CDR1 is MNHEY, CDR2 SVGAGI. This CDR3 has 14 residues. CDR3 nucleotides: TGTGCCACCCGAGGGGGATACTCTGGAAACACCATATATTTT. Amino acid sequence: CATRGGYSGNTIYF.

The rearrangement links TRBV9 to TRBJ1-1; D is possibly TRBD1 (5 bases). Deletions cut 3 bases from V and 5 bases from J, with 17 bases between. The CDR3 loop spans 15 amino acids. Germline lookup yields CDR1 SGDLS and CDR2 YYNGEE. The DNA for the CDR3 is TGTGCCAGCAGCGCTCCCTTGGAGGGGAGAACTGAAGCTTTCTTT. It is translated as CASSAPLEGRTEAFF.

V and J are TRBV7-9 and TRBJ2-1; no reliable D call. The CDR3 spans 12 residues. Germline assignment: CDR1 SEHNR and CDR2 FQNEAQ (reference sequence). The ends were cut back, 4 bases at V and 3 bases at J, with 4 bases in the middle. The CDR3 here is CASSSIYNEQFF. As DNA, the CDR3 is TGTGCCAGCAGCTCCATCTACAATGAGCAGTTCTTC.

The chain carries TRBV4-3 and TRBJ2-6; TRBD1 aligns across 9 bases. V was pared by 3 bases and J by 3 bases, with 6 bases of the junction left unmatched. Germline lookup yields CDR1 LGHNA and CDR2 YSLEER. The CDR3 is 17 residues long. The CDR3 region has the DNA TGCGCCAGCAGCCACAGGGACAGGGTGTATGGGGCCAACGTCCTGACTTTC. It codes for CASSHRDRVYGANVLTF.

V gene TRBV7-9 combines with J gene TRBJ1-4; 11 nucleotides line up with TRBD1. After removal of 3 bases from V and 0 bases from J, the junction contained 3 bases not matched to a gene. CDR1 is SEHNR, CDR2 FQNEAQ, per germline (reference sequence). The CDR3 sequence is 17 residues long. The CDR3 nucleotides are TGTGCCAGCAGCTTCGGACAGGGGGCGGCAACTAATGAAAAACTGTTTTTT. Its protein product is CASSFGQGAATNEKLFF.

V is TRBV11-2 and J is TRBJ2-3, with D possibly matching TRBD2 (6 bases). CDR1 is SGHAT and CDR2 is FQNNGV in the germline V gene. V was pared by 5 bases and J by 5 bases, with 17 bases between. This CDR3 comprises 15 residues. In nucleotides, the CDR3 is TGTGCCAGCAGCCAGGGTGGAGCGGGCGAAGATACGCAGTATTTT. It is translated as CASSQGGAGEDTQYF.